This T cell receptor (beta chain) came from a study of beta chain features in type 1 diabetes. On the study more broadly: Over all samples combined, some 99,000,000 sorted cells were examined. Study-wide results and caveats: Type 1 diabetes patients had fewer VDJ junction insertions and more deletions. All four CD4+ subsets from Type 1 diabetes patients carried moderately but significantly shorter TCRB CDR3s.

The CDR3 contains 13 residues. Germline V gene data show CDR1 as MGHDK and CDR2 as SYGVNS. Trimming cost V 3 bases and J 4 bases, with 8 bases left between them. Details on this clone: Its antigen remains unknown.

Expressed TCRB transcripts were sequenced because the entire RNA isolate underwent reverse transcription. Data came from immunoSEQ multiplex PCR; TCRdb stores just in-frame clones and leaves some out. In the table there are 200,000 to 250,000 clones, 16% of which are singletons. CD45RO/CCR7/CD25/CD127/CD95/CD27 separated CD4+ naive, central memory, regulatory and stem cell-like memory cells by sorting. Sequenced sample: naive CD4+ T cells from blood. The sequence was obtained from a man younger than 40 with type 1 diabetes. This chain connects TRBV25-1 to TRBJ2-3; D might be TRBD2 (5 bases). In nucleotides, the CDR3 is TGTGCCAGCAGTGACGGTAGCGCAGATACGCAGTATTTT. Residues: CASSDGSADTQYF.